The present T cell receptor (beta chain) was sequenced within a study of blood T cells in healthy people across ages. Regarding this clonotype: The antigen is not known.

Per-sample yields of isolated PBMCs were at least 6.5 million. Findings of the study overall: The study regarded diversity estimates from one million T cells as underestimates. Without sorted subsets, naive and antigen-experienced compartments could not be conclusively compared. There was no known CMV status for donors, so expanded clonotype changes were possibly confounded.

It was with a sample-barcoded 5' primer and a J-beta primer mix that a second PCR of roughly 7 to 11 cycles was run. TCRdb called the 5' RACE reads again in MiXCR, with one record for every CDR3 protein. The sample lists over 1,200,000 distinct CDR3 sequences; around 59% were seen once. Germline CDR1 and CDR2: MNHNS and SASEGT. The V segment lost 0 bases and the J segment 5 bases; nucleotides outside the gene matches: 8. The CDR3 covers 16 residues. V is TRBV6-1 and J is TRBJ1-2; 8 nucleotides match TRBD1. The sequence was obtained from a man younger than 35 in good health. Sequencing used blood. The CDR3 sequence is CASSEASSGGTYGYTF. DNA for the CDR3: TGTGCCAGCAGTGAAGCGTCGTCAGGGGGCACTTATGGCTACACCTTC.